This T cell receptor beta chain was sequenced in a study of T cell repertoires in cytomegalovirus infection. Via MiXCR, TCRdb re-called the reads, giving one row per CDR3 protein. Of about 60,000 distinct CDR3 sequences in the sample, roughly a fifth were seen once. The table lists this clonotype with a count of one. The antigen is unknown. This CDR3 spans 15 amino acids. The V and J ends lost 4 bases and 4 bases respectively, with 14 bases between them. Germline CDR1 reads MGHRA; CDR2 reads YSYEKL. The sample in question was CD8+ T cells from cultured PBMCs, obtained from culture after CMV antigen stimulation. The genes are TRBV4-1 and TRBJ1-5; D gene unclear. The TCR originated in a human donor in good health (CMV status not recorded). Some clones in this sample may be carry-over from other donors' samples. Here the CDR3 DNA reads TGCGCCAGCAGCCCCGCCCCCGGGGATAATCAGCCCCAGCATTTT. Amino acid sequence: CASSPAPGDNQPQHF.